This T cell receptor (beta chain) is from a study of beta chain features in type 1 diabetes. General observations from the study: Type 1 diabetes patients had TCRB CDR3s that were shorter (moderately but significantly so) in all four CD4+ subsets.

Notes on this clone: Its antigen is unidentified.

The authors reverse transcribed all of the isolated RNA, so sequencing captured expressed TCRB transcripts. Here immunoSEQ multiplex PCR was the method, and the copy in TCRdb shows in-frame clones only, minus some. The sample records about 160,000 clones, around 8% being singletons. The V end lost 2 bases, the J end lost 5 bases, and 12 bases lay between the germline ends. Germline-derived CDR1 and CDR2 are MDHEN and SYDVKM. This CDR3 is 15 amino acids long. Blood was collected once per donor into heparin, averaging about 0.12 L. CD45RO/CCR7/CD25/CD127/CD95/CD27 sorting isolated CD4+ naive, central memory, regulatory and stem cell-like memory cells.

Sequencing was performed on central memory CD4+ T cells from blood. The rearrangement joins TRBV28 to TRBJ2-2; D might be TRBD1 (6 bases). The origin of this receptor is a woman aged 35 to 49 with type 1 diabetes. The CDR3 DNA follows: TGTGCCAGCAGTTTAAGCCAGGGGCGGACCGGGGAGCTGTTTTTT. It specifies CASSLSQGRTGELFF.